Detailed here is one T cell receptor (beta chain). What it binds is unknown. This specimen comes from a study of T cell repertoires in cytomegalovirus infection. Study-level background: CMV infection plus the matching HLA type was flagged by public TCR beta signatures.

The germline gives CDR1 SNHLY, CDR2 FYNNEI. V lost 2 bases, J lost 3 bases, and 8 bases lay in between. This CDR3 contains 14 residues. The study's findings and limits: The study identified carriers of CMV plus the relevant HLA from cumulative public TCR beta family frequency. Ex vivo responses were dominated by HLA-C-restricted CMV-specific TCR beta clonotypes.

From the reads, TCRdb called clonotypes with MiXCR, one entry per CDR3 protein. The sample contains around 210,000 distinct CDR3 sequences, approximately 7% of which appear only once. Sequenced input: PBMCs. The chain links TRBV2 to TRBJ1-5; D may be TRBD1 (5 bases). The receptor was derived from a human donor in good health (CMV status not recorded). Some clones in this sample may be carry-over from other donors' samples. The CDR3 bases are TGTGCCAGCAGTGAACAGGGTTACAATCAGCCCCAGCATTTT. This gives the protein CASSEQGYNQPQHF.